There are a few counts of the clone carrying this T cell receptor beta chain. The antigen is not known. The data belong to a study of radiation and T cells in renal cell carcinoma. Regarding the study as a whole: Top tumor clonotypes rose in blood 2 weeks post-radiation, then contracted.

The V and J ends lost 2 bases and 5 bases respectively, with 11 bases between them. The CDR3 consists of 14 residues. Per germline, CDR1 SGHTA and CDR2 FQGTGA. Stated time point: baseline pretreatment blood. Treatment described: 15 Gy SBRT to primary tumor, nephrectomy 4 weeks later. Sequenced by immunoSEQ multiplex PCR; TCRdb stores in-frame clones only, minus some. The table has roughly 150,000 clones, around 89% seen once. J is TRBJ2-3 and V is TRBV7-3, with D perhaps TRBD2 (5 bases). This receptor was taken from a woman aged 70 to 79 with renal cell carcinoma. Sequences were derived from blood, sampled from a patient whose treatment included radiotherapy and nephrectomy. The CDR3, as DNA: TGTGCCAGCAGCTTACAAAGCGGTGGAGATACGCAGTATTTT. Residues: CASSLQSGGDTQYF.